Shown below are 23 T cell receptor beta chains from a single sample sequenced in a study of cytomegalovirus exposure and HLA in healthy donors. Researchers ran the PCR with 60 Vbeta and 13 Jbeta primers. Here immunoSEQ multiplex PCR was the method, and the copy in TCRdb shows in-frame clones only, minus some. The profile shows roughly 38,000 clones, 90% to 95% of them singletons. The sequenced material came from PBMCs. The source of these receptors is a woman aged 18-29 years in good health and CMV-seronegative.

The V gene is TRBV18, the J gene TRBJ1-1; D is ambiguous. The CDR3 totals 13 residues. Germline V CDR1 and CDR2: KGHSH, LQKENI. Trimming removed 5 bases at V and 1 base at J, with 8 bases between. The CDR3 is CASSSRGNTEAFF. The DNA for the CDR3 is TGTGCCAGCTCATCTCGGGGGAACACTGAAGCTTTCTTT.

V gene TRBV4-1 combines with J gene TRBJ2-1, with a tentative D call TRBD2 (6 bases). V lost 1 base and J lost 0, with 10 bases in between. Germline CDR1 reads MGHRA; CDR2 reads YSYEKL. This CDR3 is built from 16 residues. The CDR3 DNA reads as TGCGCCAGCAGCCAAGTACTAGCCCCCTCCTACAATGAGCAGTTCTTC. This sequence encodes CASSQVLAPSYNEQFF.

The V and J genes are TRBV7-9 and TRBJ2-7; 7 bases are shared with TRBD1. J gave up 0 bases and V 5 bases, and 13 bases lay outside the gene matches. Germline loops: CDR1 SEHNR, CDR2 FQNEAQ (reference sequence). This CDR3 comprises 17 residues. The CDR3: CASSLYPPGQSSYEQYF. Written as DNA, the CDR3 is TGTGCCAGCAGCCTCTACCCCCCGGGACAGAGCTCCTACGAGCAGTACTTC.

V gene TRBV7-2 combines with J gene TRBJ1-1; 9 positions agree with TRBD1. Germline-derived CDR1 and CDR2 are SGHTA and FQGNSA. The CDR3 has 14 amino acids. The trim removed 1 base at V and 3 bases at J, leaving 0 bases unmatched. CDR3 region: CASSLGTGDTEAFF. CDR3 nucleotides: TGTGCCAGCAGCTTAGGGACAGGGGACACTGAAGCTTTCTTT.

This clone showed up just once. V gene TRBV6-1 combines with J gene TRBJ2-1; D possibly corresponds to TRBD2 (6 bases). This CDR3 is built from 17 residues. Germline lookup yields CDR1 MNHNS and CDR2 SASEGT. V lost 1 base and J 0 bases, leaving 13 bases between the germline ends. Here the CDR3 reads CASSEERSGSSYNEQFF. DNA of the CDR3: TGTGCCAGCAGTGAAGAGCGTAGCGGCAGCTCCTACAATGAGCAGTTCTTC.

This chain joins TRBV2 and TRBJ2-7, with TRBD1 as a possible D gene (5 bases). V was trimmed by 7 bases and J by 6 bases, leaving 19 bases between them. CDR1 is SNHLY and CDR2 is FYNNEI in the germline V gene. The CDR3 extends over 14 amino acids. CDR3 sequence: CASNGQGFGLEQYF. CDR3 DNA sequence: TGTGCCAGCAACGGGCAGGGTTTTGGCCTCGAGCAGTACTTC.

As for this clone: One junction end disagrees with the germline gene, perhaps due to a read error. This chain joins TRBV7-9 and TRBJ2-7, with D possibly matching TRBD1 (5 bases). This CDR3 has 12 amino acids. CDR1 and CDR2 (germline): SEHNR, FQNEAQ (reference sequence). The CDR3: CSSSPDSYEQYF. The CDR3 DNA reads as TGTTCCAGCAGCCCAGACAGCTACGAGCAGTACTTC.

The CDR3, as DNA: TGTGCCAGCAGTAATCCCTCCGGGGAGACCCAGTACTTC. Its protein product is CASSNPSGETQYF. The chain recombines TRBV25-1 with TRBJ2-5; no firm D call. V was cut by 5 bases and J by 5 bases, with 12 bases left in between. Germline V lookup: CDR1 MGHDK, CDR2 SYGVNS. The length of the CDR3 is 13 residues.

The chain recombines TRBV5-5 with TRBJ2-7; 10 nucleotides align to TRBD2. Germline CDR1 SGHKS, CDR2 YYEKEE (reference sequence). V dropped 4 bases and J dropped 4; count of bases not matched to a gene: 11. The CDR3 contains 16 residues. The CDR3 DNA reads TGTGCCAGCAGCCTGGTGGGAACTAGCGGGAAATACGAGCAGTACTTC. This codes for CASSLVGTSGKYEQYF. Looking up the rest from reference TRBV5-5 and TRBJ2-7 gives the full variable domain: DAGVTQSPTHLIKTRGQQVTLRCSPISGHKSVSWYQQVLGQGPQFIFQYYEKEERGRGNFPDRFSARQFPNYSSELNVNALLLGDSALYLCASSLVGTSGKYEQYFGPGTRLTVT.

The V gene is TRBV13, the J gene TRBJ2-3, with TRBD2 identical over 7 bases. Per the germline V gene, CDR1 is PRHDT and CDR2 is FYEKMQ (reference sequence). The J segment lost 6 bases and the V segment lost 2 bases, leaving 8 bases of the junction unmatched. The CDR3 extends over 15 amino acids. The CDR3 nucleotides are TGTGCCAGCAGCTTATTGTTCGGGAGGAGGGATACGCAGTATTTT. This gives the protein CASSLLFGRRDTQYF.

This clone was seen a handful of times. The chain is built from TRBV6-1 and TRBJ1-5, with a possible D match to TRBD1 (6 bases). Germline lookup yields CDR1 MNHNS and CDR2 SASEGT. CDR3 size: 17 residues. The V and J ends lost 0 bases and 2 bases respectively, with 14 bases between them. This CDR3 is CASSEAFGTRGNQPQHF. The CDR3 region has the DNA TGTGCCAGCAGTGAAGCGTTCGGGACAAGGGGCAATCAGCCCCAGCATTTT.

As DNA, the CDR3 is TGTGCCAGCAGCCAGGGCCTTGTCCAAGAGACCCAGTACTTC. This translates into CASSQGLVQETQYF. The genes are TRBV7-2 and TRBJ2-5, with D tentatively TRBD1 (5 bases). The CDR3 runs to 14 residues. Germline V gene data show CDR1 as SGHTA and CDR2 as FQGNSA. V was pared by 5 bases and J by 1 base, with 11 bases between.

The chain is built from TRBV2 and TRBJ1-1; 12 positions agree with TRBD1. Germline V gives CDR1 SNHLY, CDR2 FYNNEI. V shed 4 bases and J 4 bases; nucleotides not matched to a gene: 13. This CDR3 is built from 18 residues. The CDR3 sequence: CASSVLPGQGAVGTEAFF. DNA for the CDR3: TGTGCCAGCAGTGTTCTACCGGGACAGGGGGCCGTAGGCACTGAAGCTTTCTTT.

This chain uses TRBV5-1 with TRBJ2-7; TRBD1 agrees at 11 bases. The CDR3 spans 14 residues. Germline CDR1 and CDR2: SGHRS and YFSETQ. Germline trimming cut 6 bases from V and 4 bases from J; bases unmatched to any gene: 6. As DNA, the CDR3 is TGCGCCAGCACCAGGGGACAGGGGGTTTACGAGCAGTACTTC. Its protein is CASTRGQGVYEQYF. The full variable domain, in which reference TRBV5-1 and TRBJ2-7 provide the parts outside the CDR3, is KAGVTQTPRYLIKTRGQQVTLSCSPISGHRSVSWYQQTPGQGLQFLFEYFSETQRNKGNFPGRFSGRQFSNSRSEMNVSTLELGDSALYLCASTRGQGVYEQYFGPGTRLTVT.

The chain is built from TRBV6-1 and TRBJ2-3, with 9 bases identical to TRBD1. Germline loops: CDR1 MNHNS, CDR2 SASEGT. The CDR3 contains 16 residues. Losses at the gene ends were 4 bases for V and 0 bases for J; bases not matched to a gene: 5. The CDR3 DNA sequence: TGTGCCAGCAGTGCTACAGGGGGCCCTAGCACAGATACGCAGTATTTT. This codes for CASSATGGPSTDTQYF.

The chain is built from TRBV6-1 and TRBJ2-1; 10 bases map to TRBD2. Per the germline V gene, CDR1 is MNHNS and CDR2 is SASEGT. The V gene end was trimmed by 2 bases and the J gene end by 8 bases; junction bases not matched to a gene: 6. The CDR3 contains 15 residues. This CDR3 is CASSEQAGGSYEQFF. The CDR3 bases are TGTGCCAGCAGTGAACAAGCGGGAGGGTCGTATGAGCAGTTCTTC.

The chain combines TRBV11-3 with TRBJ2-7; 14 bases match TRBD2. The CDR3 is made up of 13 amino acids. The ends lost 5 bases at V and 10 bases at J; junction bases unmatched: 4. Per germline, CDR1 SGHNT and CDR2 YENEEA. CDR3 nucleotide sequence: TGTGCCAGCAGCCTCGGGACTAGCGGGAGTCAGTACTTC. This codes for CASSLGTSGSQYF.

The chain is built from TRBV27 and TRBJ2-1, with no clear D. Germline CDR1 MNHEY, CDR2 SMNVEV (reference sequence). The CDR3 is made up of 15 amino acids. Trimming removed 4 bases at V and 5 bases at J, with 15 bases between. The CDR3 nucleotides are TGTGCCAGCAGTTCCTCTTTGGCCTTGGACAATGAGCAGTTCTTC. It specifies CASSSSLALDNEQFF.

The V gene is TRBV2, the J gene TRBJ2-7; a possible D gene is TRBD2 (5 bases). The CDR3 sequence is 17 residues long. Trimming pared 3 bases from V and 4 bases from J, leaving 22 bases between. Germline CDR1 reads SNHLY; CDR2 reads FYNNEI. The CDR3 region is CASSERVVTVNPYEQYF. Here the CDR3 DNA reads TGTGCCAGCAGTGAGAGGGTGGTAACCGTTAACCCTTACGAGCAGTACTTC. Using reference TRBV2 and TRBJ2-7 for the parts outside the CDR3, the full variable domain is EPEVTQTPSHQVTQMGQEVILRCVPISNHLYFYWYRQILGQKVEFLVSFYNNEISEKSEIFDDQFSVERPDGSNFTLKIRSTKLEDSAMYFCASSERVVTVNPYEQYFGPGTRLTVT.

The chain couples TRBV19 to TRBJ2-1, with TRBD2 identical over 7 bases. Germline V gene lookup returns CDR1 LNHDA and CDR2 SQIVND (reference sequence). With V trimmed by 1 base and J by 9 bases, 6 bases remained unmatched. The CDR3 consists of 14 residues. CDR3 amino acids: CASSIASGAAEQFF. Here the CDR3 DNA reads TGTGCCAGTAGTATAGCTAGCGGCGCGGCTGAGCAGTTCTTC.

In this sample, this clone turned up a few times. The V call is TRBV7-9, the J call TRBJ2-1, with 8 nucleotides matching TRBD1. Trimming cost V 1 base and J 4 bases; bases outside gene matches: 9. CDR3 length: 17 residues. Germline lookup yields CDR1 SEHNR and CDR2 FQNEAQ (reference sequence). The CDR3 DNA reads TGTGCCAGCAGCTTAGGCGGACGGGGACAGGTATACAATGAGCAGTTCTTC. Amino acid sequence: CASSLGGRGQVYNEQFF.

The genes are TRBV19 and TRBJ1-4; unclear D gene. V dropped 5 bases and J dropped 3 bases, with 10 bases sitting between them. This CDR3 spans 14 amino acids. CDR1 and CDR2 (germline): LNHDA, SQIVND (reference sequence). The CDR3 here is CASSPWGANEKLFF. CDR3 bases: TGTGCCAGTAGTCCCTGGGGAGCTAATGAAAAACTGTTTTTT.

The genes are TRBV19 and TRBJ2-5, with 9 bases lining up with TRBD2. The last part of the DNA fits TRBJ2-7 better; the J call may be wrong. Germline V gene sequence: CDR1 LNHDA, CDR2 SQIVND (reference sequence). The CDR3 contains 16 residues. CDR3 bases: TGTGCCAGTAGTACTAGCGGGATGGGGGGCTCCTACGAGCAGTACTTC. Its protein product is CASSTSGMGGSYEQYF.